A single sample gave rise to the 20 T cell receptor beta chains below, sequenced in a study of cytomegalovirus exposure and HLA in healthy donors (dated by TCRdb to between 2016 and 2019). Library preparation employed the immunoSEQ multiplex PCR assay. The multiplex PCR relied on a mix of 60 forward primers for TCR Vbeta segments and 13 reverse primers for TCR Jbeta segments. TCRdb limited this immuneACCESS table to in-frame rearrangements with V and J called. A share of clones is missing; checked studies link under half to unresolved V genes, and the rest is unexplained. The sample table contains 110,000 to 150,000 clones; only one count was recorded for more than 9.5% of them. Together, the top ten hold 1.8% of the sample. The sequenced material came from PBMCs. The source of these receptors is a man aged 50-60 years in good health and CMV-seronegative.

The sample holds a few counts of this clone. The chain is built from TRBV5-6 and TRBJ2-1; 11 nucleotides align to TRBD2. V dropped 4 bases and J dropped 9; count of bases not matched to a gene: 15. Germline-derived CDR1 and CDR2 are SGHDT and YYEEEE. The CDR3 runs to 17 residues. The CDR3 here is CASSMGLAAATGGEQFF. The CDR3 bases are TGTGCCAGCAGCATGGGACTAGCGGCTGCTACTGGGGGTGAGCAGTTCTTC. The variable domain in full, completed from reference TRBV5-6 and TRBJ2-1, reads DAGVTQSPTHLIKTRGQQVTLRCSPKSGHDTVSWYQQALGQGPQFIFQYYEEEERQRGNFPDRFSGHQFPNYSSELNVNALLLGDSALYLCASSMGLAAATGGEQFFGPGTRLTVL.

This clone was seen a handful of times. The chain uses TRBV11-3 and TRBJ2-1; 8 nucleotides agree with TRBD1. Germline V CDR1 and CDR2: SGHNT, YENEEA. The CDR3 has 13 amino acids. V lost 4 bases to trimming and J lost 8 bases; unmatched junction nucleotides: 4. The chain's CDR3 is CASSSTGADEQFF. CDR3 sequence (DNA): TGTGCCAGCAGCTCGACAGGGGCGGATGAGCAGTTCTTC.

V usage is TRBV21-1 and J usage is TRBJ2-7; the table's D call of TRBD2 was not tested on the DNA. TRBV21-1 is tagged as a pseudogene. This CDR3 region has 18 residues. CDR3 DNA: TGTGCCAGCAGCAAAGCAGGGACTAGCGGGACCTCGAATTACGAGCAGTACTTC. It is translated as CASSKAGTSGTSNYEQYF.

The rearrangement joins TRBV28 to TRBJ1-1, with 7 bases fitting TRBD1. Per germline, CDR1 MDHEN and CDR2 SYDVKM. Germline trimming cut 5 bases from V and 0 bases from J; bases unmatched to any gene: 6. CDR3 length: 15 amino acids. This CDR3 reads CASSPGTALNTEAFF. The CDR3 nucleotides read TGTGCCAGCAGTCCCGGGACAGCCCTGAACACTGAAGCTTTCTTT.

J is TRBJ1-4 and V is TRBV10-2, with 10 nucleotides matching TRBD1. This CDR3 spans 16 amino acids. Per the germline V gene, CDR1 is WSHSY and CDR2 is SAAADI. With 5 bases clipped from V and 4 bases from J, the junction kept 7 bases outside the gene matches. CDR3 loop: CASSSRQGAFNEKLFF. CDR3 nucleotide sequence: TGCGCCAGCAGTAGCCGACAGGGGGCCTTTAATGAAAAACTGTTTTTT.

Only a few counts were recorded for this clone. This CDR3 is CASSIRPGEGTEAFF. The CDR3 region has the DNA TGCGCCAGCAGCATACGTCCGGGAGAGGGCACTGAAGCTTTCTTT. The chain combines TRBV5-1 with TRBJ1-1; unclear D gene. Deletions cut 4 bases from V and 4 bases from J, with 17 bases between. From germline, CDR1 is SGHRS and CDR2 YFSETQ. The CDR3 length is 15 residues. Full variable domain (outside the CDR3, taken from reference TRBV5-1 and TRBJ1-1): KAGVTQTPRYLIKTRGQQVTLSCSPISGHRSVSWYQQTPGQGLQFLFEYFSETQRNKGNFPGRFSGRQFSNSRSEMNVSTLELGDSALYLCASSIRPGEGTEAFFGQGTRLTVV.

The V and J genes are TRBV6-5 and TRBJ2-3; D unclear. CDR3 length equals 13 residues. Looked up from germline, CDR1 is MNHEY and CDR2 is SVGAGI. V was cut by 6 bases and J by 0 bases, with 7 bases left in between. CDR3 protein: CASSLLSTDTQYF. For the CDR3, the DNA is TGTGCCAGCAGCTTATTGAGCACAGATACGCAGTATTTT.

This clone has only a few counts. This rearrangement joins TRBV13 to TRBJ2-5; D might be TRBD1 (6 bases). This CDR3 is built from 14 residues. Germline assignment: CDR1 PRHDT and CDR2 FYEKMQ (reference sequence). V lost 0 bases to trimming and J lost 2 bases, with 7 bases between them. The DNA of the CDR3 is TGTGCCAGCAGCTTAGGGGACAGACAAGAGACCCAGTACTTC. Its translation is CASSLGDRQETQYF.

The chain is built from TRBV19 and TRBJ2-2; D perhaps matches TRBD2 (5 bases). V lost 5 bases and J 5 bases, leaving 9 bases between the germline ends. The CDR3 runs 13 residues. Germline CDR1 reads LNHDA; CDR2 reads SQIVND (reference sequence). The CDR3 coding sequence is TGTGCCAGTAGTCAGAGGGTTACCGGGGAGCTGTTTTTT. It yields the protein CASSQRVTGELFF.

A few counts support this clone. This sequence joins TRBV5-4 and TRBJ2-1; D is undetermined. Trimming took off 0 bases at V and 3 bases at J, with 7 bases between the two ends. The germline gives CDR1 SGHNT, CDR2 YYREEE (reference sequence). The CDR3 is made up of 14 amino acids. The CDR3 is CASSLVTSYNEQFF. The CDR3 DNA reads as TGTGCCAGCAGCTTGGTAACCAGCTACAATGAGCAGTTCTTC. Based on the CDR3 plus reference TRBV5-4 and TRBJ2-1, the full variable domain is ETGVTQSPTHLIKTRGQQVTLRCSSQSGHNTVSWYQQALGQGPQFIFQYYREEENGRGNFPPRFSGLQFPNYSSELNVNALELDDSALYLCASSLVTSYNEQFFGPGTRLTVL.

The V and J genes are TRBV7-2 and TRBJ2-2, with a weak D call TRBD2 (5 bases). Germline-derived CDR1 and CDR2 are SGHTA and FQGNSA. The CDR3 totals 16 residues. Trimming pared 1 base from V and 7 bases from J, leaving 16 bases between. CDR3: CASSLGTFPSGGELFF. The CDR3 nucleotides read TGTGCCAGCAGCTTAGGGACTTTCCCTTCGGGCGGGGAGCTGTTTTTT. Filled out from reference TRBV7-2 and TRBJ2-2, the complete variable domain reads GAGVSQSPSNKVTEKGKDVELRCDPISGHTALYWYRQSLGQGLEFLIYFQGNSAPDKSGLPSDRFSAERTGGSVSTLTIQRTQQEDSAVYLCASSLGTFPSGGELFFGEGSRLTVL.

The chain couples TRBV10-3 to TRBJ2-1, with TRBD1 matching over 12 bases. The germline CDR1 and CDR2 sequences are ENHRY and SYGVKD. The CDR3 loop spans 15 amino acids. V shed 3 bases and J 7 bases; nucleotides not matched to a gene: 4. The DNA of the CDR3 is TGTGCCATCAGTGATGGGACAGGGGGCATGAATGAGCAGTTCTTC. Residues: CAISDGTGGMNEQFF.

This clone is labeled medium-sized. This rearrangement joins TRBV7-8 to TRBJ1-1; 10 nucleotides line up with TRBD1. CDR1 SGHVS and CDR2 FQNEAQ come from the germline V gene. CDR3 length: 13 residues. Losses at the gene ends were 5 bases for V and 6 bases for J; bases not matched to a gene: 3. Here the CDR3 DNA reads TGTGCCAGCAGCCAGACAGGGGGCCCTGAAGCTTTCTTT. It is translated as CASSQTGGPEAFF. Full variable domain (missing parts from reference TRBV7-8 and TRBJ1-1): GAGVSQSPRYKVAKRGQDVALRCDPISGHVSLFWYQQALGQGPEFLTYFQNEAQLDKSGLPSDRFFAERPEGSVSTLKIQRTQQEDSAVYLCASSQTGGPEAFFGQGTRLTVV.

This clone was found a few times. The rearrangement links TRBV30 to TRBJ1-2; a possible D gene is TRBD1 (5 bases). The CDR3 covers 12 residues. The germline V gene encodes CDR1 GTSNPN and CDR2 SVGIG (reference sequence). The V end was cut by 3 bases, the J end by 6 bases, with 11 bases between. In DNA, the CDR3 is TGTGCCTGGAGCGGGGGGAGTCATGGCTACACCTTC. Amino acid sequence: CAWSGGSHGYTF.

This clone was found a few times. The chain uses TRBV6-1 and TRBJ2-3; perhaps TRBD2 as D (6 bases). The V and J ends lost 4 bases and 1 base respectively, with 12 bases between them. Germline V gene sequence: CDR1 MNHNS, CDR2 SASEGT. The CDR3 covers 15 residues. CDR3 nucleotides: TGTGCCAGCAGTGTGGTGTGGGAGGGCACAGATACGCAGTATTTT. It translates to CASSVVWEGTDTQYF.

CDR3 in amino acids: CASSVEDRGLYEQYF. The CDR3 region has the DNA TGTGCCAGCAGCGTAGAGGACAGGGGGCTCTACGAGCAGTACTTC. This chain uses TRBV9 with TRBJ2-7, with TRBD1 matching over 11 bases. Germline V gives CDR1 SGDLS, CDR2 YYNGEE. This CDR3 contains 15 residues. Trimming at V came to 0 bases and at J to 3 bases, leaving 2 bases not matched to a gene.

The table lists this clone with a few counts. The rearrangement links TRBV28 to TRBJ1-2, with TRBD1 as a possible D gene (5 bases). Germline CDR1 is MDHEN and CDR2 is SYDVKM. Trimming took 4 bases from V and 0 from J, leaving 12 bases between them. The CDR3 consists of 15 residues. CDR3 protein: CASSYQTEANYGYTF. CDR3 in DNA: TGTGCCAGCAGTTACCAGACAGAAGCTAACTATGGCTACACCTTC.

This clone was counted only a few times. The rearrangement joins TRBV6-1 to TRBJ1-5; possibly TRBD1 for D (5 bases). Germline V gene data show CDR1 as MNHNS and CDR2 as SASEGT. Trimming took 11 bases from V and 1 from J, leaving 18 bases between them. This CDR3 contains 15 residues. Here the CDR3 reads CALGAPVRSNQPQHF. The CDR3, as DNA: TGTGCCCTAGGGGCACCCGTCCGGAGCAATCAGCCCCAGCATTTT.

The chain carries TRBV7-9 and TRBJ1-1; D remains ambiguous. Germline values: CDR1 SEHNR, CDR2 FQNEAQ (reference sequence). The V end lost 3 bases, the J end lost 1 base, and 9 bases lay between the germline ends. The CDR3 totals 14 residues. CDR3 bases: TGTGCCAGCAGCTTCCCTCCGGGGAACACTGAAGCTTTCTTT. As protein: CASSFPPGNTEAFF.

The J gene is TRBJ1-2, the V gene TRBV6-5, with TRBD1 matching 9 bases. Germline V gene lookup returns CDR1 MNHEY and CDR2 SVGAGI. CDR3 length: 14 amino acids. Trimming at V came to 6 bases and at J to 6 bases, leaving 8 bases not matched to a gene. This CDR3 is CASRRTGGANGYTF. DNA of the CDR3: TGTGCCAGCAGACGAACAGGGGGCGCGAATGGCTACACCTTC.